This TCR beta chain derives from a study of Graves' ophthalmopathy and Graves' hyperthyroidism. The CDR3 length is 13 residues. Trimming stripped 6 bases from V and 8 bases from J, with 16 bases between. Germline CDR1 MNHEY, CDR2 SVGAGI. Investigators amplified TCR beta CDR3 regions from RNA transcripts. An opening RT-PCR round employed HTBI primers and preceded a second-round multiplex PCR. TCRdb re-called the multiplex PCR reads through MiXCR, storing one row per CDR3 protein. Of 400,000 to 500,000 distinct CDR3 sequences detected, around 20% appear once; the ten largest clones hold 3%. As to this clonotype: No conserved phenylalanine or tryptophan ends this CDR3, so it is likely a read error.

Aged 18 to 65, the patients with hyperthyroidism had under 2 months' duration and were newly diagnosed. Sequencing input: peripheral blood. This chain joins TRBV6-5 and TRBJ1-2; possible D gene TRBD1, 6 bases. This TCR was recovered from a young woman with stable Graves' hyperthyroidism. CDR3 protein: CASSLLPGEGYTL. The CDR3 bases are TGTGCCAGCAGCCTACTCCCAGGGGAAGGCTACACCTTG.